The sample holds one count of the clone carrying this TCR beta chain. Antigen specificity is unknown. This sample is part of a study of shared clonotypes between healthy human individuals. Overall study results and limits: Lower generation probabilities were found for non-shared clonotypes than for those shared by all four donors.

Sequenced by immunoSEQ multiplex PCR; TCRdb stores in-frame clones only, minus some. The sample lists under 2,500,000 clones; approximately 94% were seen once. This receptor was identified in a young man in good health. The sequencing input was naive CD4+ T cells sorted from blood. This sample's subset: CD45RA+ positively selected.

CDR3 nucleotide sequence: TGCGCCAGCAGCTTGGAAGGACAGGGGGGTAAGGAGACCCAGTACTTC. Its protein product is CASSLEGQGGKETQYF. This chain uses TRBV5-1 with TRBJ2-5, with 10 positions matching TRBD1. Germline assignment: CDR1 SGHRS and CDR2 YFSETQ. CDR3 length: 16 amino acids. After removal of 0 bases from V and 5 bases from J, the junction contained 7 bases not matched to a gene.